This is a list of T cell receptor beta chains from one sample in a study of blood T cells in healthy people across ages. TCRdb called the 5' RACE reads again in MiXCR, with one record for every CDR3 protein. The sample contains some 800,000 distinct CDR3 sequences, just under 25% of which appear only once. The data also belong to a second study, concerning T cells of mothers and their children.

Sequencing used blood. Every receptor here comes from a boy younger than 18 in good health. Both conserved end residues are part of each CDR3. A D gene is named only where the DNA matches it firmly. The size of a clone is reported for some rows only, either as once, few or many, or as a class for expanded clones.

NA	TRBV20-1	NA	14	TRBJ2-3	CSLGTWELTDTQYF	TGCAGTTTAGGGACCTGGGAACTCACAGATACGCAGTATTTT
NA	TRBV6-5	TRBD1	14	TRBJ2-7	CASSYPGQGYEQYF	TGTGCCAGCAGTTATCCTGGACAGGGGTACGAGCAGTACTTC
NA	TRBV7-2	NA	15	TRBJ1-2	CASSSTGLGDYGYTF	TGTGCCAGCAGCTCGACCGGGCTAGGGGACTATGGCTACACCTTC
NA	TRBV28	TRBD2	17	TRBJ2-7	CASSDPPGRSPFSEQYF	TGTGCCAGCAGCGACCCCCCCGGGAGGTCGCCCTTTAGCGAGCAGTACTTC
few	TRBV6-5	NA	14	TRBJ1-2	CASSSPGGRYGYTF	TGTGCCAGCAGTTCCCCGGGGGGCAGATATGGCTACACCTTC
few	TRBV29-1	TRBD1	13	TRBJ1-1	CSYNRGRNTEAFF	TGCAGCTACAACAGGGGAAGGAACACTGAAGCTTTCTTT
few	TRBV14	NA	15	TRBJ2-7	CASSQGTGFLYEQYF	TGTGCCAGCAGCCAAGGAACAGGTTTCCTTTACGAGCAGTACTTC
NA	TRBV2	TRBD1	12	TRBJ2-1	CAIGTGYNEQFF	TGTGCCATCGGGACAGGTTACAATGAGCAGTTCTTC
NA	TRBV27	TRBD2	13	TRBJ2-7	CASKVAGQYEQYF	TGTGCCAGCAAGGTAGCGGGCCAGTACGAGCAGTACTTC
NA	TRBV6-4	TRBD1	15	TRBJ1-2	CASSTNGQGTYGYTF	TGTGCCAGCAGTACCAATGGACAGGGGACGTATGGCTACACCTTC
NA	TRBV20-1	TRBD2	17	TRBJ2-7	CSAYPTSTSGSSDEQYF	TGCAGTGCTTACCCCACGAGTACTAGCGGGAGTAGCGACGAGCAGTACTTC
NA	TRBV6-2/TRBV6-3	NA	14	TRBJ2-6	CASSPPLGANVLTF	TGTGCCAGCAGCCCTCCTCTCGGGGCCAACGTCCTGACTTTC
NA	TRBV15	NA	22	TRBJ2-2	CATSRDLGKGETKPQNTGELFF	TGTGCCACCAGCAGAGATCTAGGGAAAGGAGAGACCAAACCCCAAAACACCGGGGAGCTGTTTTTT
many	TRBV20-1	TRBD2	16	TRBJ2-7	CSARVAGGRVSYEQYF	TGCAGTGCTAGAGTAGCAGGCGGGAGGGTTTCCTACGAGCAGTACTTC